This T cell receptor beta chain was recorded in a study of radiotherapy plus CTLA-4 blockade in lung cancer. Findings and caveats of the study: Early clone dynamics of blood T cells, plus interferon-beta, reportedly predicted response best.

Focal radiation was given together with CTLA-4 blockade (ipilimumab) to patients with chemo-refractory metastatic non-small-cell lung cancer. Clones were read by immunoSEQ multiplex PCR, and TCRdb kept only the in-frame ones, dropping some. The repertoire holds around 77,000 clones, with less than 85% as singletons. The V segment lost 5 bases and the J segment 7 bases; nucleotides outside the gene matches: 12. The germline V gene encodes CDR1 SEHNR and CDR2 FQNEAQ (reference sequence). This CDR3 is built from 16 residues. Note on this clone: Its antigen is unknown.

This sequence was found in a human donor with non-small cell lung cancer whose response to radiotherapy plus ipilimumab could not be evaluated. The chain recombines TRBV7-9 with TRBJ2-5, with TRBD2 matching 11 bases. Sequences were derived from peripheral blood, sampled from a patient treated with radiotherapy plus ipilimumab. The CDR3 protein is CASSLSASGRLRTQYF. DNA of the CDR3: TGTGCCAGCAGCCTGAGCGCTAGCGGGAGGCTCAGGACCCAGTACTTC. The variable domain in full, with the rest retrieved from reference TRBV7-9 and TRBJ2-5, is DTGVSQNPRHKITKRGQNVTFRCDPISEHNRLYWYRQTLGQGPEFLTYFQNEAQLEKSRLLSDRFSAERPKGSFSTLEIQRTEQGDSAMYLCASSLSASGRLRTQYFGPGTRLLVL.